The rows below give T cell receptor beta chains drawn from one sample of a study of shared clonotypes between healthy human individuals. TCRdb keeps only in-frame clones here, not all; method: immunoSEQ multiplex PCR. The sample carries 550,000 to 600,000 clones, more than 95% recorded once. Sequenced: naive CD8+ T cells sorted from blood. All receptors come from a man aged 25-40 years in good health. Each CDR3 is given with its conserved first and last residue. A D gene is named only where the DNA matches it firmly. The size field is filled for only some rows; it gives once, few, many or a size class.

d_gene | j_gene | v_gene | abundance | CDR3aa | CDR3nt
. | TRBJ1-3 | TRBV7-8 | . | CAGTSGNTIYF | TGTGCCGGGACCTCTGGAAACACCATATATTTT
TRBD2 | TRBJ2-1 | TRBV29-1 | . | CSVPATSGLSYNEQFF | TGCAGCGTCCCTGCGACTAGCGGCCTCTCCTACAATGAGCAGTTCTTC
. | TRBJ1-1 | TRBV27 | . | CASSLGGSEAFF | TGTGCCAGCAGTTTAGGGGGTTCTGAAGCTTTCTTT
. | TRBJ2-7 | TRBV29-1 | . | CSVGGDKKGYEQYF | TGCAGCGTTGGAGGGGACAAGAAGGGGTACGAGCAGTACTTC
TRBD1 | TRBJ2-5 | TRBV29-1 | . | CSVEGQGAEETQYF | TGCAGCGTTGAGGGACAGGGCGCGGAAGAGACCCAGTACTTC
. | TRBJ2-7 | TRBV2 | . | CASRRDNSYEQYF | TGTGCCAGCAGGAGGGACAACTCCTACGAGCAGTACTTC
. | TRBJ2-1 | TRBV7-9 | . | CASTKRAKSGIYNEQFF | TGTGCCAGCACCAAAAGGGCGAAATCAGGTATATACAATGAGCAGTTCTTC
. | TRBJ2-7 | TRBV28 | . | CASSYVRMRGAYEQYF | TGTGCCAGCAGTTACGTCCGGATGCGGGGAGCCTACGAGCAGTACTTC
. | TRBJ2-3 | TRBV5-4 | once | CASSYTDTQYF | TGTGCCAGCAGCTATACAGATACGCAGTATTTT
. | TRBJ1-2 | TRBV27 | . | CASSPRQDLHHGYTF | TGTGCCAGCAGTCCGAGACAGGACCTTCACCATGGCTACACCTTC
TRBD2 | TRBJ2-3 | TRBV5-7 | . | CASSLDSLAGLKRDTQYF | TGTGCCAGCAGCTTGGATTCACTAGCGGGATTAAAAAGAGATACGCAGTATTTT
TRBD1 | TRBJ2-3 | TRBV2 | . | CASSTDRGGTDTQYF | TGTGCCAGCAGCACAGACAGGGGTGGAACAGATACGCAGTATTTT
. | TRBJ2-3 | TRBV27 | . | CASSLLGSGADTQYF | TGTGCCAGCAGTTTATTGGGGTCAGGGGCAGATACGCAGTATTTT